This T cell receptor beta chain appears in the sequencing data of a study of early stage breast cancer tumors. Study summary: ER+/PR+/HER2- status applied to about 70% of the 16 invasive breast tumors. General observations from the study: In most of the 16 patients, blood comparison separated tumor from normal breast.

Worth noting for this clone: Antigen unknown.

The assay was immunoSEQ multiplex PCR, and TCRdb's table has in-frame clones only and misses some. The table includes 5,500 to 7,500 clones, over 65% detected once. What was sequenced was normal breast tissue next to the tumor. This receptor was taken from a middle-aged person with breast cancer.

The CDR3 DNA reads as TGTGCCAGCAGTCCTAGGGGTGACGGGGCCAACGTCCTGACTTTC. This sequence encodes CASSPRGDGANVLTF. V gene TRBV5-5 combines with J gene TRBJ2-6; the D gene is possibly TRBD1 (5 bases). CDR3 length: 15 amino acids. Germline-derived CDR1 and CDR2 are SGHKS and YYEKEE (reference sequence). V lost 5 bases and J lost 4, with 13 bases in between.